These T cell receptor beta chains were read from a single sample in a study of OX40 agonist ivuxolimab in advanced cancers. Sequencing used immunoSEQ multiplex PCR; TCRdb keeps in-frame clones, though not all of them. This sample has over 55,000 clones; about 83% occur once, and the top ten carry around 0.8%. The sample consisted of CD4+ or CD8+ T cells sorted from blood, taken in a trial of the OX40 agonist ivuxolimab. The receptors derive from an adult with an advanced solid tumor such as melanoma, head and neck, liver or kidney cancer. Both conserved end residues are part of each CDR3. D genes are given only for firm matches. Not all rows give a size; the values are once, few, many and, for expanded clones, a class.

DNA: TGTGCCAGCAGCTTGATAGGGACTGGAAACACCATATATTTT
CDR3: CASSLIGTGNTIYF
size: -
D: -
V: TRBV5-5
J: TRBJ1-3

DNA: TGTGCCAGCAGCTTCCGGAGTGGCAATGAGCAGTTCTTC
CDR3: CASSFRSGNEQFF
size: -
D: -
V: TRBV5-8
J: TRBJ2-1

DNA: TGCGCCAGCAGAACATTGCAGGGGGCTAATTCACCCCTCCACTTT
CDR3: CASRTLQGANSPLHF
size: -
D: TRBD1
V: TRBV10-2
J: TRBJ1-6

DNA: TGTGCCAGCTCCCGGCGTGACGGGGAGCGTCTCGCTTTCTTT
CDR3: CASSRRDGERLAFF
size: -
D: -
V: TRBV18
J: TRBJ1-1

DNA: TGTGCCACCAGCAGAGATAAAGGGACTGTAAACAATGAGCAGTTCTTC
CDR3: CATSRDKGTVNNEQFF
size: -
D: -
V: TRBV15
J: TRBJ2-1

DNA: TGCGCCAGCAGCTGGACAGGGGGCTTAGGCTACGAGCAGTACTTC
CDR3: CASSWTGGLGYEQYF
size: -
D: TRBD1
V: TRBV5-1
J: TRBJ2-7

DNA: TGTGCCAGCAGCCCACTGAACACTGAAGCTTTCTTT
CDR3: CASSPLNTEAFF
size: -
D: -
V: TRBV6-5
J: TRBJ1-1

DNA: TGTGCCAGCAGCTCCCAGGGGCAGCAAGAGACCCAGTACTTC
CDR3: CASSSQGQQETQYF
size: -
D: -
V: TRBV7-3
J: TRBJ2-5

DNA: TGTGCCAGCAGTTCCCAGGGGGCGCTGAATCAGCCCCAGCATTTT
CDR3: CASSSQGALNQPQHF
size: -
D: TRBD1
V: TRBV27
J: TRBJ1-5

DNA: TGTGCCAGCAGGAGGAGCTCCTACAATGAGCAGTTCTTC
CDR3: CASRRSSYNEQFF
size: -
D: -
V: TRBV2
J: TRBJ2-1

DNA: TGTGCCTCACTAGCGGGAGACGCCAAAAACATTCAGTACTTC
CDR3: CASLAGDAKNIQYF
size: -
D: TRBD2
V: TRBV2
J: TRBJ2-4

DNA: TGTGCCAGTATTAATCGAGGACTGAACACTGAAGCTTTCTTT
CDR3: CASINRGLNTEAFF
size: few
D: -
V: TRBV19
J: TRBJ1-1

DNA: TGTGCCAGCAGGTTAGGACAGGGGGCCACAGATACGCAGTATTTT
CDR3: CASRLGQGATDTQYF
size: -
D: TRBD1
V: TRBV27
J: TRBJ2-3

DNA: TGCGCCAGCAGCCCTCCTGGGGCCAACGTCCTGACTTTC
CDR3: CASSPPGANVLTF
size: -
D: -
V: TRBV5-1
J: TRBJ2-6

DNA: TGCGCCAGCAGCTTGGCCGGAAGCAACTATGGCTACACCTTC
CDR3: CASSLAGSNYGYTF
size: few
D: -
V: TRBV5-1
J: TRBJ1-2

DNA: TGTGCCAGCAGCTACGGGCGCCCGAACACCGGGGAGCTGTTTTTT
CDR3: CASSYGRPNTGELFF
size: -
D: -
V: TRBV5-6
J: TRBJ2-2

DNA: TGTGCCAGCTCACTGCAGGATGCCCGGAACACTGAAGCTTTCTTT
CDR3: CASSLQDARNTEAFF
size: -
D: -
V: TRBV18
J: TRBJ1-1

DNA: TGCAGCGTTCAACGGTCCGGGACAGGGACCGGGGAGCTGTTTTTT
CDR3: CSVQRSGTGTGELFF
size: -
D: TRBD1
V: TRBV29-1
J: TRBJ2-2

DNA: TGCGCCAGCAGTCCGTCAGACAGGTCGAACACTGAAGCTTTCTTT
CDR3: CASSPSDRSNTEAFF
size: -
D: -
V: TRBV10-1
J: TRBJ1-1

DNA: TGTGCCAGCAGCCCCGGAGGGGGGGTATCGTACGAGCAGTACTTC
CDR3: CASSPGGGVSYEQYF
size: few
D: -
V: TRBV11-3
J: TRBJ2-7

DNA: TGTGCCACCAGCAGAGCTCAGGAGACCCAGTACTTC
CDR3: CATSRAQETQYF
size: -
D: -
V: TRBV15
J: TRBJ2-5

DNA: TGTGCCGTAGCTCAAGGACCCAGGAATGAAAAACTGTTTTTT
CDR3: CAVAQGPRNEKLFF
size: -
D: -
V: TRBV28
J: TRBJ1-4

DNA: TGTGCCAGCAGCCCCGGGACACGTCGAGGACTAGCGGATAGCACAGATACGCAGTATTTT
CDR3: CASSPGTRRGLADSTDTQYF
size: -
D: TRBD2
V: TRBV5-4
J: TRBJ2-3

DNA: TGTGCCAGTAGTATAGCCGGTCTAGCGCGTGACACAGATACGCAGTATTTT
CDR3: CASSIAGLARDTDTQYF
size: -
D: -
V: TRBV19
J: TRBJ2-3

DNA: TGTGCCAGCAGTTTAAGGACAGATACGCAGTATTTT
CDR3: CASSLRTDTQYF
size: once
D: -
V: TRBV28
J: TRBJ2-3

DNA: TGTGCCAGCAGCTTAGTACGGGGCAATGGCTACACCTTC
CDR3: CASSLVRGNGYTF
size: -
D: -
V: TRBV7-8
J: TRBJ1-2

DNA: TGTGCCAGTACTTATAGACCCGCGGGACACGGCAACAATCAGCCCCAGCATTTT
CDR3: CASTYRPAGHGNNQPQHF
size: -
D: -
V: TRBV19
J: TRBJ1-5

DNA: TGTGCCAGCTCACCGGTCAGGGTTAACCAAGAGACCCAGTACTTC
CDR3: CASSPVRVNQETQYF
size: -
D: -
V: TRBV18
J: TRBJ2-5

DNA: TGTGCCAGCAGCCGGGGGGCCCAAGAGACCCAGTACTTC
CDR3: CASSRGAQETQYF
size: -
D: -
V: TRBV11-2
J: TRBJ2-5

DNA: TGTGCCAGCAGCAGCCGGGACAGCCCCTACCGGACGTTCTTC
CDR3: CASSSRDSPYRTFF
size: once
D: TRBD1
V: TRBV11-2
J: TRBJ2-1

DNA: TGTGCCAGCAGCCCCCTTGAAACGTCTAGTTCACCCCTCCACTTT
CDR3: CASSPLETSSSPLHF
size: many
D: -
V: TRBV7-9
J: TRBJ1-6

DNA: TGTGCCACCAGGGGTTACAATGAGCAGTTCTTC
CDR3: CATRGYNEQFF
size: -
D: -
V: TRBV19
J: TRBJ2-1

DNA: TGTGCCATCAGCCCCCCCTACAATGAGCAGTTCTTC
CDR3: CAISPPYNEQFF
size: -
D: -
V: TRBV10-3
J: TRBJ2-1

DNA: TGTGCCATCAGGGGACGGACAGGGGACTACGAGCAGTACTTC
CDR3: CAIRGRTGDYEQYF
size: -
D: TRBD1
V: TRBV10-3
J: TRBJ2-7

DNA: TGTGCCACCAGCAGAGATCTTCAGGGCGGCGAGCAGTACTTC
CDR3: CATSRDLQGGEQYF
size: -
D: -
V: TRBV15
J: TRBJ2-7

DNA: TGTGCCAGCAGCTTACGGGGGGGGGCGCCGCTCAACACCGGGGAGCTGTTTTTT
CDR3: CASSLRGGAPLNTGELFF
size: once
D: TRBD2
V: TRBV7-8
J: TRBJ2-2

DNA: TGTGCCAGCGGCCGGACAGGGGTAAACACCGGGGAGCTGTTTTTT
CDR3: CASGRTGVNTGELFF
size: -
D: TRBD1
V: TRBV11-1
J: TRBJ2-2

DNA: TGTGCCAGCAGCTCCCAGGGTCTAGAGCCCCAGCATTTT
CDR3: CASSSQGLEPQHF
size: -
D: -
V: TRBV7-2
J: TRBJ1-5

DNA: TGTGCCAGCAGTGAATTTATGGGACCCGACTATGGCTACACCTTC
CDR3: CASSEFMGPDYGYTF
size: -
D: -
V: TRBV2
J: TRBJ1-2

DNA: TGTGCCAGCAGTGCGGGTGGAACTAATGAAAAACTGTTTTTT
CDR3: CASSAGGTNEKLFF
size: -
D: -
V: TRBV2
J: TRBJ1-4

DNA: TGTGCCAGCAGCTTTCAAGGCTCCTATAATTCACCCCTCCACTTT
CDR3: CASSFQGSYNSPLHF
size: -
D: -
V: TRBV5-8
J: TRBJ1-6

DNA: TGTGCCAGCGGGGGTCGTGGTAGCAATCAGCCCCAGCATTTT
CDR3: CASGGRGSNQPQHF
size: -
D: -
V: TRBV6-4
J: TRBJ1-5

DNA: TGTGCCAGCAGCACCAGCACAGATACGCAGTATTTT
CDR3: CASSTSTDTQYF
size: -
D: -
V: TRBV7-9
J: TRBJ2-3

DNA: TGTGCCTGGAGTGTAGACAGTTTACAGCCCCAGCATTTT
CDR3: CAWSVDSLQPQHF
size: -
D: -
V: TRBV30
J: TRBJ1-5

DNA: TGTGCCAGCAGCCGATTTAACACTGAAGCTTTCTTT
CDR3: CASSRFNTEAFF
size: few
D: -
V: TRBV7-9
J: TRBJ1-1

DNA: TGCGCCAGCAGCTTGGGGAACACCGGGGAGCTGTTTTTT
CDR3: CASSLGNTGELFF
size: -
D: -
V: TRBV5-1
J: TRBJ2-2

DNA: TGCAGCGTTGAAGATCAGGTTCTGGGGACTGAAGCTTTCTTT
CDR3: CSVEDQVLGTEAFF
size: -
D: -
V: TRBV29-1
J: TRBJ1-1

DNA: TGTGCCAGCAGCCTGGACAGGGTCTCCTACGAGCAGTACTTC
CDR3: CASSLDRVSYEQYF
size: -
D: TRBD1
V: TRBV6-6
J: TRBJ2-7

DNA: TGCAGCGTTGTGGGCGGGCCCGGCGGGGAGCTGTTTTTT
CDR3: CSVVGGPGGELFF
size: -
D: -
V: TRBV29-1
J: TRBJ2-2

DNA: TGCGCCAGCAGCTTGGCAGGAGATAACACTGAAGCTTTCTTT
CDR3: CASSLAGDNTEAFF
size: -
D: -
V: TRBV5-1
J: TRBJ1-1

DNA: TGCGCCAGCAGCTTGATGGGACCCCAAGAGACCCAGTACTTC
CDR3: CASSLMGPQETQYF
size: once
D: -
V: TRBV5-1
J: TRBJ2-5

DNA: TGTGCCAGCACTTCCGATGCAGATACGCAGTATTTT
CDR3: CASTSDADTQYF
size: -
D: -
V: TRBV7-2
J: TRBJ2-3

DNA: TGTGCCAGCTCCCGCGGGACGGCTCAATCCTCCTACGAGCAGTACTTC
CDR3: CASSRGTAQSSYEQYF
size: -
D: -
V: TRBV18
J: TRBJ2-7

DNA: TGTGCCAGCTCACCATTGGGACAGGGTATCGGAAACATTCAGTACTTC
CDR3: CASSPLGQGIGNIQYF
size: few
D: TRBD1
V: TRBV18
J: TRBJ2-4

DNA: TGCGCCAGCAGTGAGTTGGTAGCGGGATACAATGAGCAGTTCTTC
CDR3: CASSELVAGYNEQFF
size: -
D: TRBD2
V: TRBV10-1
J: TRBJ2-1

DNA: TGTGCCAGCAGCTCCAACAGGGTCACTGAAGCTTTCTTT
CDR3: CASSSNRVTEAFF
size: -
D: -
V: TRBV11-1
J: TRBJ1-1

DNA: TGTGCCAGCTTGACAGGGATGAACACTGAAGCTTTCTTT
CDR3: CASLTGMNTEAFF
size: -
D: TRBD1
V: TRBV28
J: TRBJ1-1

DNA: TGTGCCAGCAGCTTGGGCCTAATCTCGGGAAACACCATATATTTT
CDR3: CASSLGLISGNTIYF
size: few
D: -
V: TRBV5-8
J: TRBJ1-3